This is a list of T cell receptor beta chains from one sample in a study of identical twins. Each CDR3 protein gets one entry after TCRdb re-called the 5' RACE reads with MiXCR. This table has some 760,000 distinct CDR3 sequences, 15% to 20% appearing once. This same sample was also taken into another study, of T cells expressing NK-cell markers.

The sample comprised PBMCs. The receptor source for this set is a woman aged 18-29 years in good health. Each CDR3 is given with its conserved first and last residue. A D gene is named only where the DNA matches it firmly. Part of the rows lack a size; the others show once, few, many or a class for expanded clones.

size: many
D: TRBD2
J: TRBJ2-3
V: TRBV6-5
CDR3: CASSYSAGGVRTDTQYF
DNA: TGTGCCAGCAGTTACTCCGCCGGGGGGGTTAGGACAGATACGCAGTATTTT

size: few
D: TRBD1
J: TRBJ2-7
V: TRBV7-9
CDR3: CASSSPDRGTYEQYF
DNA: TGTGCCAGCAGCTCCCCAGACAGGGGAACCTACGAGCAGTACTTC

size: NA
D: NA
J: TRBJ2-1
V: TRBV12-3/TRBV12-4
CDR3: CASSPLPYNEQFF
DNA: TGTGCCAGCAGCCCCCTCCCCTACAATGAGCAGTTCTTC

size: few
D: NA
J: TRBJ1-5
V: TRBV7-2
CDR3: CASSSQGYSNQPQHF
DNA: TGTGCCAGCAGCTCCCAGGGCTATAGCAATCAGCCCCAGCATTTT

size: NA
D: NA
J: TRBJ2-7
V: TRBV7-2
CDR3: CASSQHSSYEQYF
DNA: TGTGCCAGCAGCCAACATAGCTCCTACGAGCAGTACTTC

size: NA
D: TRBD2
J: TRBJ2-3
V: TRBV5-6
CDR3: CASSLVTSGNSDTQYF
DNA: TGTGCCAGCAGCTTGGTCACTAGCGGGAATTCAGATACGCAGTATTTT

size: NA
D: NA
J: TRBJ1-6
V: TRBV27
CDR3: CASARGSYNSPLHF
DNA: TGTGCCAGCGCAAGGGGCTCCTATAATTCACCCCTCCACTTT

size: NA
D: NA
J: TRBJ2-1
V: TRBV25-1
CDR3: CASSANRNEQFF
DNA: TGTGCCAGCAGTGCAAACAGAAATGAGCAGTTCTTC

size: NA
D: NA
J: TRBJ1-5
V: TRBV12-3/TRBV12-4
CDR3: CASSLFRVSNQPQHF
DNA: TGTGCCAGCAGTTTATTCCGAGTTAGCAATCAGCCCCAGCATTTT

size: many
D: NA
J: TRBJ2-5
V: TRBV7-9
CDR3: CASSSTETQYF
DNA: TGCGCCAGCAGCAGCACGGAGACCCAGTACTTC

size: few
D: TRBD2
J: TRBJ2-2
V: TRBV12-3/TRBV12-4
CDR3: CASRTGLAGPNTGELFF
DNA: TGTGCCAGCAGAACGGGACTAGCGGGACCCAACACCGGGGAGCTGTTTTTT

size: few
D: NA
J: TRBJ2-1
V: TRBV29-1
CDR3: CSVEDWGGRGGNYNEQFF
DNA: TGCAGCGTTGAAGACTGGGGAGGACGTGGGGGTAACTACAATGAGCAGTTCTTC

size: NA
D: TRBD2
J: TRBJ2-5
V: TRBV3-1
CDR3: CASSQDGREGETQYF
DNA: TGTGCCAGCAGCCAAGATGGGAGGGAGGGTGAGACCCAGTACTTC

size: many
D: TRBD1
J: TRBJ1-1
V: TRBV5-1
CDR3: CASSPGGQGHTEAFF
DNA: TGCGCCAGCAGCCCAGGGGGACAGGGTCACACTGAAGCTTTCTTT

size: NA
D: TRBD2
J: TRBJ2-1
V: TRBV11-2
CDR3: CASSLEAAGAYEQFF
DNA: TGTGCCAGCAGCTTAGAGGCAGCGGGAGCATATGAGCAGTTCTTC

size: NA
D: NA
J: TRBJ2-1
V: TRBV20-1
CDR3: CSARLLGEQFF
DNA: TGCAGTGCTAGATTACTAGGCGAGCAGTTCTTC

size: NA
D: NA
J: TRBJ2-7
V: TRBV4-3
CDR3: CASSRGALGEQYF
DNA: TGCGCCAGCAGCCGGGGCGCCCTTGGGGAGCAGTACTTC

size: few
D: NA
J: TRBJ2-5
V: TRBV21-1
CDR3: CASSKEGQGVQETQYF
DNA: TGTGCCAGCAGCAAAGAGGGACAGGGTGTGCAAGAGACCCAGTACTTC

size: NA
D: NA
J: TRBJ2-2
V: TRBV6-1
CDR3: CASRTLYGPGELFF
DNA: TGTGCCAGCAGGACACTGTATGGACCCGGGGAGCTGTTTTTT

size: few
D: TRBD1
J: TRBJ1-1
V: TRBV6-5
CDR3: CASSFQGAGSTEAFF
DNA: TGTGCCAGCAGTTTCCAGGGGGCGGGAAGTACTGAAGCTTTCTTT

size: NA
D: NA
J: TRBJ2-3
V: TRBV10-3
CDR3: CAIGPGSTDTQYF
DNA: TGTGCCATCGGGCCCGGGTCCACAGATACGCAGTATTTT

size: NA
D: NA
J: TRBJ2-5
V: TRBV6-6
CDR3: CASSYRKGETQYF
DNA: TGTGCCAGCAGTTACAGGAAAGGAGAGACCCAGTACTTC

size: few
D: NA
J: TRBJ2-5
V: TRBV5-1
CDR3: CASKSRARAQETQYF
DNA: TGCGCCAGCAAGAGTCGGGCCAGGGCACAAGAGACCCAGTACTTC

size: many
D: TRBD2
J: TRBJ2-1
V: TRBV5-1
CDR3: CASSPTSGSNEQFF
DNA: TGCGCCAGCAGCCCAACTAGCGGGAGCAATGAGCAGTTCTTC

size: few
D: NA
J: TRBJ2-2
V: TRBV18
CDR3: CASSADLTGELFF
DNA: TGTGCCAGCTCAGCAGACTTGACCGGGGAGCTGTTTTTT

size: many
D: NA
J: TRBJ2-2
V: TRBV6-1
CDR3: CASSPRGARGTGELFF
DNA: TGTGCCAGCAGCCCAAGAGGGGCGCGTGGCACCGGGGAGCTGTTTTTT

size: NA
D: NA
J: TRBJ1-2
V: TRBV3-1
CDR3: CASSQAGGYTF
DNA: TGTGCCAGCAGCCAAGCGGGTGGCTACACCTTC

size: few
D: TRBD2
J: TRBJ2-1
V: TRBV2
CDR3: CASSVGTSVYNEQFF
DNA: TGTGCCAGCAGTGTGGGGACTAGCGTATACAATGAGCAGTTCTTC

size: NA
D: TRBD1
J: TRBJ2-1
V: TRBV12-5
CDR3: CASGREPGQGGNEQFF
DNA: TGTGCTAGTGGTCGCGAGCCGGGACAGGGGGGCAATGAGCAGTTCTTC

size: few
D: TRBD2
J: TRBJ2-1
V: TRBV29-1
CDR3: CSERTSGEQFF
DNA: TGCAGCGAACGGACTAGTGGTGAGCAGTTCTTC

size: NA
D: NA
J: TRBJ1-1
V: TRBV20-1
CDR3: CSARKDLNTEAFF
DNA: TGCAGTGCTAGAAAAGACTTGAACACTGAAGCTTTCTTT